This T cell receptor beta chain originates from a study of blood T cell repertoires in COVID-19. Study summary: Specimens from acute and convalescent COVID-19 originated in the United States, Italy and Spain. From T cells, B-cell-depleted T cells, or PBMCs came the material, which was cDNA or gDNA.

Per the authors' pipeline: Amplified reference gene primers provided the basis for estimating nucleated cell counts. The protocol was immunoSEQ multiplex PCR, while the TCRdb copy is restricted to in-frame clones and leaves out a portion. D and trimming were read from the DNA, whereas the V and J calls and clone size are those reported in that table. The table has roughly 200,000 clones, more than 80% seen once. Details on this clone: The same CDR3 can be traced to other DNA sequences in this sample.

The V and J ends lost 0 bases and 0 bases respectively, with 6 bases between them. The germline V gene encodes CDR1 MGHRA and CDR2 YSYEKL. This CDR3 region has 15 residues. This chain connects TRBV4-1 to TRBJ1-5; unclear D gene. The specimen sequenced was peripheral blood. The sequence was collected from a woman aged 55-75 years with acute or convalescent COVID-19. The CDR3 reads CASSQDRYSNQPQHF. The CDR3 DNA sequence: TGCGCCAGCAGCCAAGACAGATATAGCAATCAGCCCCAGCATTTT.